The 7 T cell receptor beta chains reported below all come from one sample, sequenced in a study of shared clonotypes between healthy human individuals. TCRdb's copy holds only in-frame clones and misses some; the assay was immunoSEQ multiplex PCR. The data show about 680,000 clones, 73% seen once. The sequenced material came from memory CD4+ T cells sorted from blood. Subset defined: CD45RA-negative fraction. These receptors were collected from a woman younger than 45 in good health.

This sequence joins TRBV9 and TRBJ2-1, with D possibly being TRBD2 (5 bases). Germline loops: CDR1 SGDLS, CDR2 YYNGEE. Trimming pared 0 bases from V and 7 bases from J, leaving 17 bases between. The CDR3 covers 16 residues. The CDR3 is CASSVEVRLLRNEQFF. The CDR3 nucleotides are TGTGCCAGCAGCGTAGAAGTCCGACTATTGAGGAATGAGCAGTTCTTC.

This clone has just one count. The rearrangement joins TRBV6-5 to TRBJ2-2, with 7 nucleotides matching TRBD1. Trimming took 0 bases from V and 2 from J; bases not matched to a gene: 3. Germline CDR1 MNHEY, CDR2 SVGAGI. This CDR3 is built from 16 residues. The CDR3 region is CASSYSQGVNTGELFF. The CDR3 DNA is TGTGCCAGCAGTTACTCGCAGGGGGTCAACACCGGGGAGCTGTTTTTT.

Worth noting for this clone: The sample holds other DNA sequences that translate to the same CDR3. The chain joins TRBV29-1 to TRBJ2-7; 10 nucleotides line up with TRBD1. Trimming removed 6 bases from V and 3 bases from J; junction bases left unmatched: 5. The CDR3 sequence is 13 residues long. The germline V gene has CDR1 SQVTM and CDR2 ANQGSEA. CDR3 sequence reads: CSVGQGIGYEQYF. The CDR3, as DNA: TGCAGCGTGGGACAGGGGATAGGCTACGAGCAGTACTTC.

The chain links TRBV7-2 to TRBJ2-3; 7 bases fit TRBD2. This CDR3 comprises 15 residues. V shed 1 base and J 3 bases; nucleotides not matched to a gene: 4. Germline V CDR1 and CDR2: SGHTA, FQGNSA. The chain's CDR3 is CASSLGGSGTDTQYF. DNA of the CDR3: TGTGCCAGCAGCTTAGGCGGGAGCGGAACAGATACGCAGTATTTT.

V gene TRBV19 combines with J gene TRBJ2-3, with D hard to call. V shed 5 bases and J shed 2 bases, with 14 bases lying between them. The CDR3 has 15 amino acids. From germline, CDR1 is LNHDA and CDR2 SQIVND (reference sequence). The CDR3 sequence: CASSRQRRTTDTQYF. CDR3 DNA sequence: TGTGCCAGTAGTCGTCAGCGTAGGACCACAGATACGCAGTATTTT.

The chain recombines TRBV6-1 with TRBJ2-5, with 10 bases lining up with TRBD2. Losses at the gene ends were 4 bases for V and 6 bases for J; bases not matched to a gene: 11. Germline CDR1 reads MNHNS; CDR2 reads SASEGT. The CDR3 extends over 16 amino acids. CDR3 nucleotides: TGTGCCAGCAGTGGTGGGTCTAGCGGGAGCGCGAAGACCCAGTACTTC. Encoded protein: CASSGGSSGSAKTQYF.

The gene calls are TRBV6-6 and TRBJ2-7; D remains ambiguous. Germline CDR1 is MNHNY and CDR2 is SVGAGI (reference sequence). V dropped 6 bases and J dropped 4 bases, with 16 bases sitting between them. This CDR3 spans 14 amino acids. The CDR3 spells CASSLGFPAYEQYF. DNA for the CDR3: TGTGCCAGCAGCTTGGGGTTCCCAGCTTACGAGCAGTACTTC.